The present T cell receptor beta chain was sequenced within a study of blood T cell repertoires in COVID-19. Study overall: Samples of COVID-19 (acute and convalescent) were obtained from the United States, Italy and Spain. Sample material is recorded as cDNA or gDNA derived from T cells, B-cell-depleted T cells, or PBMCs.

V shed 6 bases and J shed 0 bases, with 9 bases lying between them. This CDR3 has 13 residues. Authors' processing steps: Amplification with reference gene primers provided the estimates of nucleated cell counts. Method: immunoSEQ multiplex PCR; TCRdb's copy keeps in-frame clones and lacks some. That table gives V, J and clone size, and the DNA gave D and trimming. Of about 42,000 clones in the sample, over 85% were seen once. This receptor was taken from a man in his 70s with active COVID-19. The sequenced sample was peripheral blood. The genes are TRBV12-3 or TRBV12-4 and TRBJ2-7, with TRBD2 as a possible D gene (5 bases). CDR3 nucleotide sequence: TGTGCCAGCAGCCCGGCGGGCTCCTACGAGCAGTACTTC. Translating it yields CASSPAGSYEQYF.